A single sample is the source of the 9 T cell receptor beta chains below, sequenced in a study of low-dose radiotherapy and immunotherapy resistance in tumors. TRAV- and TRBV-specific primers were used for first-strand cDNA, which covered alpha and beta chains. With a constant-region primer and a V-primer adapter, TCRs were subjected to approximately 20 PCR cycles of amplification. TCRdb reprocessed the reads with MiXCR, giving one entry per CDR3 protein. The sample includes fewer than 50,000 distinct CDR3 sequences, less than 30% seen only once; the top ten take 10%. The time point denotes: after trial treatment. Documented treatment: LDRT plus nivolumab, ipilimumab, low-dose cyclophosphamide and aspirin (RACIN trial). The input for sequencing was PBMCs, taken after low-dose radiotherapy plus immunotherapy. These TCRs come from a male donor with prostate cancer.

This clonotype came up many times. J is TRBJ2-5 and V is TRBV5-6; D is perhaps TRBD2 (6 bases). Germline CDR1 and CDR2: SGHDT and YYEEEE. V dropped 2 bases and J dropped 2 bases, with 16 bases sitting between them. There are 16 residues in the CDR3. The CDR3 reads CASSLGPGTEQETQYF. The CDR3 DNA follows: TGTGCCAGCAGCTTAGGTCCCGGGACTGAGCAAGAGACCCAGTACTTC.

This clonotype was detected many times. The V call is TRBV29-1, the J call TRBJ2-7; D is uncertain. Per germline, CDR1 SQVTM and CDR2 ANQGSEA. The V end lost 5 bases, the J end lost 4 bases, and 9 bases lay between the germline ends. This CDR3 has 11 amino acids. The CDR3, as DNA: TGCAGCGTTCTAGGAGTTTACGAGCAGTACTTC. This codes for CSVLGVYEQYF.

The chain uses TRBV28 and TRBJ1-5; D ambiguous. This CDR3 is 15 amino acids long. Trimming stripped 2 bases from V and 5 bases from J, with 13 bases between. Germline-derived CDR1 and CDR2 are MDHEN and SYDVKM. CDR3 DNA sequence: TGTGCCAGCAGTTTAGCGCCGGGATCCGATCAGCCCCAGCATTTT. Translating gives CASSLAPGSDQPQHF.

The V gene is TRBV27, the J gene TRBJ1-2, with TRBD1 identical over 7 bases. With V trimmed by 5 bases and J by 4 bases, 7 bases remained unmatched. This CDR3 is built from 14 residues. Germline V gene lookup returns CDR1 MNHEY and CDR2 SMNVEV (reference sequence). CDR3 loop: CASSVDRVGYGYTF. DNA of the CDR3: TGTGCCAGCAGTGTTGACAGGGTCGGCTATGGCTACACCTTC.

This clonotype was counted ten times or more. The rearrangement joins TRBV18 to TRBJ2-7, with TRBD1 identical over 7 bases. Germline CDR1 and CDR2: KGHSH and LQKENI. V trimming: 4 bases; J trimming: 3 bases; junction bases outside the gene matches: 3. The CDR3 sequence is 13 residues long. The CDR3 DNA sequence: TGTGCCAGCTCACAGGGACAGAACTACGAGCAGTACTTC. Translation gives CASSQGQNYEQYF. The full variable domain, in which reference TRBV18 and TRBJ2-7 provide the parts outside the CDR3, is NAGVMQNPRHLVRRRGQEARLRCSPMKGHSHVYWYRQLPEEGLKFMVYLQKENIIDESGMPKERFSAEFPKEGPSILRIQQVVRGDSAAYFCASSQGQNYEQYFGPGTRLTVT.

J is TRBJ2-4 and V is TRBV13; D is unclear. Germline CDR1 is PRHDT and CDR2 is FYEKMQ (reference sequence). Trimming took off 3 bases at V and 0 bases at J, with 9 bases between the two ends. The CDR3 has 15 amino acids. Here the CDR3 reads CASSLGLIAKNIQYF. The CDR3 region has the DNA TGTGCCAGCAGCTTGGGGTTGATAGCCAAAAACATTCAGTACTTC.

The chain employs TRBV11-2 and TRBJ2-7, with TRBD1 matching 9 bases. Germline CDR1 and CDR2: SGHAT and FQNNGV. This CDR3 spans 15 amino acids. V was clipped by 6 bases and J by 7 bases; unmatched bases: 13. CDR3 nucleotides: TGTGCCAGCAGAACCCTACAGGGGGCGAGGACAGAGCAGTACTTC. It specifies CASRTLQGARTEQYF. Looking up the rest from reference TRBV11-2 and TRBJ2-7 gives the full variable domain: EAGVAQSPRYKIIEKRQSVAFWCNPISGHATLYWYQQILGQGPKLLIQFQNNGVVDDSQLPKDRFSAERLKGVDSTLKIQPAKLEDSAVYLCASRTLQGARTEQYFGPGTRLTVT.

This clonotype was seen at least ten times. V and J are TRBV2 and TRBJ2-1; 14 bases line up with TRBD2. In germline, CDR1 is SNHLY, CDR2 FYNNEI. The CDR3 is made up of 17 amino acids. Unmatched junction bases numbered 13, after V lost 6 bases and J lost 9 bases. In DNA, the CDR3 is TGTGCCAGCAGCTTCGCGGGGACTAGCGGGAGCTCTAGTGAGCAGTTCTTC. This sequence encodes CASSFAGTSGSSSEQFF.

This clonotype was recorded at least ten times. The chain uses TRBV12-3 or TRBV12-4 and TRBJ1-2, with D possibly being TRBD1 (5 bases). V lost 3 bases, J lost 4 bases, and 12 bases lay in between. CDR3 size: 14 residues. CDR3: CASSLDPGAYGYTF. CDR3 sequence (DNA): TGTGCCAGCAGTTTGGACCCCGGGGCCTATGGCTACACCTTC.